This T cell receptor beta chain is drawn from a study of Ad26.COV2.S vaccination and SARS-CoV-2 variants. Broader study findings: Substantial breadth was reportedly displayed by spike-specific CD8+ and CD4+ T cell responses after vaccination. Vaccinees displayed broader spike-specific TCR repertoires than placebo recipients.

Profiling relied on immunoSEQ multiplex PCR, and the TCRdb table lists in-frame clones only, not all of them. In the table there are 350,000 to 450,000 clones, 75% to 90% of which are singletons. Germline V gene sequence: CDR1 PRHDT, CDR2 FYEKMQ (reference sequence). Trimming removed 3 bases from V and 11 bases from J; junction bases left unmatched: 8. The CDR3 has 13 residues. Regarding treatment: roughly 19 received Ad26.COV2.S at low or high dose, single or two shots; several received placebo; per-sample allocation not given. Samples analyzed were those drawn on day 63 after the first vaccine or placebo injection. Points on this clone: Antigen specificity is unknown.

This clonotype originated in a person between 18 and 65 years old who received the Ad26.COV2.S COVID-19 vaccine or a placebo. The chain is built from TRBV13 and TRBJ2-3, with TRBD2 matching 7 bases. The source material was peripheral blood, sampled in a trial of Ad26.COV2.S vaccine versus placebo. The CDR3 DNA is TGTGCCAGCAGCTTCGGGACTACCTCCGGGCAGTATTTT. Translating it yields CASSFGTTSGQYF.